This entry is about one T cell receptor beta chain. The antigen is not known. The assay was immunoSEQ multiplex PCR, and TCRdb's table has in-frame clones only and misses some. The table records 1.5 million to 1.9 million clones, 98% of them present only once. This sample was taken from a study of shared clonotypes between healthy human individuals. Trimming removed 2 bases from V and 8 bases from J, with 13 bases in between. Germline V gives CDR1 SGDLS, CDR2 YYNGEE. CDR3 size: 14 residues. Study findings and constraints: Sharing across four donors was seen in 4.5% to 6.5% of naive CD4 clonotypes. Generation probability values for non-shared clonotypes were lower than those for clonotypes shared by all four donors. Represented diversity (both genetic and exposure-history) was limited by the small number of donors.

Splitting the CD4+ cells yielded a CD45RA+ naive subset and a CD45RA-negative memory subset. The rearrangement joins TRBV9 to TRBJ1-4, with D perhaps matching TRBD1 (6 bases). This clonotype was obtained from a man younger than 45 in good health. The sample consisted of naive CD4+ T cells sorted from blood. The subset is: CD45RA+ positively selected. CDR3 sequence reads: CASSVTERGEKLFF. The DNA for the CDR3 is TGTGCCAGCAGCGTGACAGAAAGGGGGGAAAAACTGTTTTTT.